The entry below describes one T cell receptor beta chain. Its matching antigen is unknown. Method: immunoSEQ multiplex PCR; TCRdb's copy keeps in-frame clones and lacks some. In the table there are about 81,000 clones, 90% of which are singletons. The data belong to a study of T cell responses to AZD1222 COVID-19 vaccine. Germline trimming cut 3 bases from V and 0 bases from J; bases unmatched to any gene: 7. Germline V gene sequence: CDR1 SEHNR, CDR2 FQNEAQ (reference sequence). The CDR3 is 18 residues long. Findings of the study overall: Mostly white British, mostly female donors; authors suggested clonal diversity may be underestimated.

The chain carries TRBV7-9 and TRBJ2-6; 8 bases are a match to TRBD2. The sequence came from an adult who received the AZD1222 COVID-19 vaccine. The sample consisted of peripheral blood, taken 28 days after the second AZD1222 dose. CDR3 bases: TGTGCCAGCAGCTTTTGGCCGGGGGGGAGCTCTGGGGCCAACGTCCTGACTTTC. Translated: CASSFWPGGSSGANVLTF.